What follows are 21 T cell receptor beta chains derived from one specimen sequenced in a study of blood T cells in healthy people across ages. The second PCR ran about 7 to 12 cycles with a sample-barcoded 5' primer and J-beta primers. TCRdb re-called the 5' RACE reads through MiXCR, storing one row per CDR3 protein. The sample holds about 720,000 distinct CDR3 sequences; about 25% are singletons and the top ten take under 4.5%. These sequences were also reported in another study, on T cells of mothers and their children.

The specimen sequenced was blood. These receptors were collected from a boy between 10 and 17 years old in good health.

This clonotype came up a few times. The chain combines TRBV7-6 with TRBJ2-3, with 16 bases matching TRBD2. Germline lookup yields CDR1 SGHVS and CDR2 FNYEAQ. With V trimmed by 5 bases and J by 1 base, 6 bases remained unmatched. CDR3 length: 18 amino acids. Here the CDR3 DNA reads TGTGCCAGCAGCCTGGGACTAGCGGGGGGGCGGGGCACAGATACGCAGTATTTT. It translates to CASSLGLAGGRGTDTQYF.

The J gene is TRBJ2-7, the V gene TRBV20-1; weak D call: TRBD2 (5 bases). Looked up from germline, CDR1 is DFQATT and CDR2 is SNEGSKA (reference sequence). The germline V and J ends were trimmed by 6 bases and 0 bases, with 18 bases remaining between them. This CDR3 is 15 amino acids long. The CDR3: CSALKAEVSSYEQYF. CDR3 DNA sequence: TGCAGTGCCCTAAAAGCGGAGGTGAGCTCCTACGAGCAGTACTTC.

This clonotype has just one count. This chain joins TRBV20-1 and TRBJ2-7; a possible D gene is TRBD1 (5 bases). Per the germline V gene, CDR1 is DFQATT and CDR2 is SNEGSKA (reference sequence). The V end was cut by 1 base, the J end by 5 bases, with 12 bases between. CDR3 length: 13 residues. The DNA for the CDR3 is TGCAGTGCTAGAGCTGGACAAACCCACGAGCAGTACTTC. Its translation is CSARAGQTHEQYF.

The rearrangement joins TRBV18 to TRBJ2-7; D remains ambiguous. V was shortened by 3 bases and J by 4 bases, with 16 bases between the two germline ends. From germline, CDR1 is KGHSH and CDR2 LQKENI. This CDR3 has 15 residues. DNA for the CDR3: TGTGCCAGCTCACCTCCGGGCAAGGGAACGTACGAGCAGTACTTC. Encoded protein: CASSPPGKGTYEQYF.

The chain is built from TRBV6-2 or TRBV6-3 and TRBJ2-1; 10 positions match TRBD2. Germline-derived CDR1 and CDR2 are MNHEY and SVGEGT. The CDR3 sequence is 15 residues long. V was pared by 6 bases and J by 6 bases, with 8 bases of the junction left unmatched. The CDR3 DNA is TGTGCCAGCAGCAAAGCGGGAGGGCCTGTCAATGAGCAGTTCTTC. It is translated as CASSKAGGPVNEQFF.

This clonotype occurred a few times. The chain couples TRBV6-1 to TRBJ2-1; no reliable D call. CDR1 is MNHNS, CDR2 SASEGT, per germline. This CDR3 has 16 residues. V gave up 5 bases and J gave up 9 bases, with 23 bases separating them. CDR3 amino acids: CASSTVYNTRSGEQFF. DNA of the CDR3: TGTGCCAGCAGTACCGTATATAACACACGAAGTGGTGAGCAGTTCTTC.

The chain uses TRBV6-5 and TRBJ2-5, with no clear D. Trimming cost V 2 bases and J 11 bases, with 9 bases left between them. Germline CDR1 and CDR2: MNHEY and SVGAGI. This CDR3 contains 11 residues. This CDR3 is CASSYIGRQYF. Here the CDR3 DNA reads TGTGCCAGCAGTTACATCGGACGGCAGTACTTC.

This clonotype occurred a few times. This chain connects TRBV4-1 to TRBJ2-1; 7 bases align to TRBD2. Germline CDR1 MGHRA, CDR2 YSYEKL. The CDR3 has 16 residues. Trimming at V came to 2 bases and at J to 4 bases, leaving 8 bases not matched to a gene. The CDR3 DNA sequence: TGCGCCAGCAGCCAACGGGTTCTAGCGGATTACAATGAGCAGTTCTTC. It translates to CASSQRVLADYNEQFF.

V usage is TRBV9 and J usage is TRBJ1-6; 7 bases match TRBD1. Germline V gene lookup returns CDR1 SGDLS and CDR2 YYNGEE. The CDR3 covers 15 residues. Trimming removed 0 bases from V and 10 bases from J; junction bases left unmatched: 7. DNA for the CDR3: TGTGCCAGCAGCGTAGCAGGGGGTAGTGGGTCACCCCTCCACTTT. Protein: CASSVAGGSGSPLHF. The full variable domain, with the rest looked up from reference TRBV9 and TRBJ1-6, is DSGVTQTPKHLITATGQRVTLRCSPRSGDLSVYWYQQSLDQGLQFLIQYYNGEERAKGNILERFSAQQFPDLHSELNLSSLELGDSALYFCASSVAGGSGSPLHFGNGTRLTVT.

In its sample, this clonotype was seen a few times. V and J are TRBV7-6 and TRBJ2-7; 12 bases agree with TRBD1. V dropped 8 bases and J dropped 7; count of bases not matched to a gene: 15. CDR1 SGHVS and CDR2 FNYEAQ come from the germline V gene. CDR3 length equals 16 residues. DNA of the CDR3: TGTGCCAGCGCCAAAAATCTGGGACAGGGGGCTGAGGAGCAGTACTTC. This codes for CASAKNLGQGAEEQYF.

This clonotype showed up just a few times. This chain connects TRBV28 to TRBJ2-1, with D possibly matching TRBD2 (6 bases). The V and J ends lost 5 bases and 0 bases respectively, with 17 bases between them. The germline V gene encodes CDR1 MDHEN and CDR2 SYDVKM. The CDR3 runs 17 residues. CDR3 DNA: TGTGCCAGCAGTAAAAGGGGACTCGTCGTCTCCTACAATGAGCAGTTCTTC. Its protein product is CASSKRGLVVSYNEQFF. Full variable domain (rest looked up from reference TRBV28 and TRBJ2-1): DVKVTQSSRYLVKRTGEKVFLECVQDMDHENMFWYRQDPGLGLRLIYFSYDVKMKEKGDIPEGYSVSREKKERFSLILESASTNQTSMYLCASSKRGLVVSYNEQFFGPGTRLTVL.

This clonotype has just one count. The CDR3 bases are TGTGCCAGCAGACAGGGTATGGAGACCCAGTACTTC. The encoded protein is CASRQGMETQYF. The chain combines TRBV7-9 with TRBJ2-5; TRBD1 is a possible D gene (6 bases). CDR3 length: 12 amino acids. The ends were cut back, 6 bases at V and 5 bases at J, with 10 bases in the middle. The germline V gene has CDR1 SEHNR and CDR2 FQNEAQ (reference sequence).

The CDR3 nucleotides are TGTGCCAGCAGCCAAGCGGGCCCAGTCTACGAGCAGTACTTC. Translating gives CASSQAGPVYEQYF. The chain employs TRBV7-2 and TRBJ2-5, with a possible D match to TRBD2 (6 bases). TRBJ2-7 matches the DNA end more closely, so the J call is doubtful. Germline V gene lookup returns CDR1 SGHTA and CDR2 FQGNSA. This CDR3 region has 14 residues.

This clonotype has just a few counts. The J gene is TRBJ2-2, the V gene TRBV24-1; D ambiguous. Looked up from germline, CDR1 is KGHDR and CDR2 is SFDVKD. V was clipped by 5 bases and J by 3 bases, with 3 bases between them. The CDR3 totals 12 residues. This CDR3 is CATSADTGELFF. CDR3 DNA sequence: TGTGCCACCAGTGCGGACACCGGGGAGCTGTTTTTT.

The genes are TRBV30 and TRBJ2-5; D is ambiguous. Germline V gene lookup returns CDR1 GTSNPN and CDR2 SVGIG (reference sequence). V was shortened by 1 base and J by 5 bases, with 5 bases between the two germline ends. The length of the CDR3 is 11 residues. This chain's CDR3 is CAWSAKETQYF. The CDR3 nucleotides are TGTGCCTGGAGTGCGAAGGAGACCCAGTACTTC.

The chain's CDR3 is CASSLLGRPGPQHF. The DNA for the CDR3 is TGTGCCAGCAGTTTGTTAGGGCGGCCGGGGCCCCAGCATTTT. V usage is TRBV12-3 or TRBV12-4 and J usage is TRBJ1-5; D ambiguous. The CDR3 totals 14 residues. Trimming left V 3 bases short and J 9 bases short, with 15 bases between.

The gene calls are TRBV4-3 and TRBJ2-7; D might be TRBD1 (7 bases). The J call is doubtful: the DNA matches TRBJ2-1 better. This CDR3 has 16 residues. Germline V lookup: CDR1 LGHNA, CDR2 YSLEER. The CDR3 region has the DNA TGCGCCAGCAGCCAAGATAGGCAGGGGGGATACAATGAGCAGTTCTTC. It translates to CASSQDRQGGYNEQFF.

V usage is TRBV29-1 and J usage is TRBJ1-2; possible D gene TRBD1, 6 bases. With 6 bases removed from V and 1 base from J, the gap between germline ends came to 15 bases. The CDR3 runs to 14 residues. The V gene's germline CDR1 is SQVTM and CDR2 ANQGSEA. The CDR3 region has the DNA TGCAGCGTGATGTCCGGGACAAGTAACTATGGCTACACCTTC. Its translation is CSVMSGTSNYGYTF.

This clonotype has more than one count but fewer than ten. The chain links TRBV5-6 to TRBJ2-1, with TRBD2 matching 8 bases. The CDR3 spans 12 residues. Germline V lookup: CDR1 SGHDT, CDR2 YYEEEE. The trim removed 7 bases at V and 9 bases at J, leaving 6 bases unmatched. The CDR3 nucleotides read TGTGCCAGCCGAGGACTAGCCGGTGAGCAGTTCTTC. Translation: CASRGLAGEQFF.

The genes are TRBV29-1 and TRBJ2-2, with unresolved D. The CDR3 is made up of 11 amino acids. V lost 4 bases to trimming and J lost 3 bases, with 3 bases between them. CDR1 SQVTM and CDR2 ANQGSEA come from the germline V gene. The CDR3 region is CSVGYTGELFF. DNA of the CDR3: TGCAGCGTTGGCTACACCGGGGAGCTGTTTTTT.

V gene TRBV7-2 combines with J gene TRBJ2-4; D is unresolved. The CDR3 has 14 residues. The germline V gene has CDR1 SGHTA and CDR2 FQGNSA. V lost 1 base to trimming and J lost 1 base, with 5 bases between them. CDR3 nucleotides: TGTGCCAGCAGCTTAGGTCAGGCCAAAAACATTCAGTACTTC. This sequence encodes CASSLGQAKNIQYF.